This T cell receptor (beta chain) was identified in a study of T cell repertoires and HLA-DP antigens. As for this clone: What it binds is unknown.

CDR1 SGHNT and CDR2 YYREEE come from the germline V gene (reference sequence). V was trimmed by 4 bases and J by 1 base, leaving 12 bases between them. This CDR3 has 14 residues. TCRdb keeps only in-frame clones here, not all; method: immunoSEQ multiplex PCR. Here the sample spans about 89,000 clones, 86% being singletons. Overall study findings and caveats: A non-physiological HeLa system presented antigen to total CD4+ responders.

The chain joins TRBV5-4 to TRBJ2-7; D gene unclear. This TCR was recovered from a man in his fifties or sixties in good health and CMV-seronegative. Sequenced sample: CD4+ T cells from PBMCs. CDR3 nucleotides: TGTGCCAGCAGCCCGGACGGCAGTTCCTACGAGCAGTACTTC. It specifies CASSPDGSSYEQYF.